This TCR beta chain is drawn from a study of regulatory T cells in long-lasting Graves disease. The ends were cut back, 0 bases at V and 9 bases at J, with 7 bases in the middle. Germline CDR1 reads SGHRS; CDR2 reads YFSETQ. This CDR3 is built from 12 residues. Specified time point: newly diagnosed GD, antithyroid drugs for less than 3 months. Researchers made the TCR library from RNA that was extracted from PBMCs. Construction of TCR beta libraries relied on iRepertoire HTBI primers and on Arm-PCR targeting CDR3 regions. TCRdb ran MiXCR on the multiplex PCR reads and lists one entry per CDR3 protein. The sample contains roughly 420,000 distinct CDR3 sequences, less than 15% of which appear only once. The same sample was also used in a study of T cells in Graves' hyperthyroidism and ophthalmopathy. That publication notes: A model of 13 V-J pairs discriminated ophthalmopathy from stable hyperthyroidism.

Material: peripheral blood mononuclear cells (PBMCs), obtained at new diagnosis, from a patient treated with antithyroid drugs. This TCR was recovered from a woman aged 45 to 65 with Graves disease. The genes are TRBV5-1 and TRBJ2-1, with D uncertain. The CDR3 loop is CASSLEWSEQFF. CDR3 coding DNA: TGCGCCAGCAGCTTGGAGTGGAGTGAGCAGTTCTTC.